These 26 T cell receptor beta chains originate from one sample sequenced in a study of CD8 T cell repertoires and HIV-1 epitope variants. Measured with immunoSEQ multiplex PCR; TCRdb has only the in-frame clones, and not every one. The data show about 90,000 clones, 70% to 75% seen once. Sequencing was performed on uncultured baseline CD8+ T cells from peripheral blood mononuclear cells (PBMCs). The receptor set was obtained from a male donor with HIV.

This clone was picked up many times. The gene calls are TRBV9 and TRBJ2-2; D gene unclear. Looked up from germline, CDR1 is SGDLS and CDR2 is YYNGEE. V was clipped by 7 bases and J by 3 bases, with 7 bases between them. The CDR3 runs to 12 residues. The CDR3 coding sequence is TGTGCCAGCGGCCAAGACACCGGGGAGCTGTTTTTT. This sequence encodes CASGQDTGELFF.

The J gene is TRBJ1-1, the V gene TRBV27; a possible D gene is TRBD1 (5 bases). CDR3 size: 18 residues. V dropped 6 bases and J dropped 5 bases, with 28 bases sitting between them. The germline CDR1 and CDR2 sequences are MNHEY and SMNVEV (reference sequence). The CDR3 region is CASRREGPMRGGETEAFF. The DNA for the CDR3 is TGTGCCAGCAGAAGGGAGGGTCCAATGAGGGGCGGTGAAACTGAAGCTTTCTTT.

The chain recombines TRBV27 with TRBJ1-5; 9 bases map to TRBD1. V dropped 5 bases and J dropped 6; count of bases not matched to a gene: 8. This CDR3 comprises 15 residues. Germline assignment: CDR1 MNHEY and CDR2 SMNVEV (reference sequence). CDR3 bases: TGTGCCAGCAGTCCGTACAGGGGGCCTAGTCAGCCCCAGCATTTT. As protein: CASSPYRGPSQPQHF.

The chain joins TRBV21-1 to TRBJ2-3; the table gives TRBD1 as D, unverified against the DNA. TRBV21-1 counts as a pseudogene. This CDR3 region has 13 residues. CDR3 in DNA: TGTGCCAGCGGGGGCAGGGGCACAGATACGCAGTATTTT. It is translated as CASGGRGTDTQYF.

This clone showed up just a few times. The chain joins TRBV5-6 to TRBJ2-7; D unresolved. This CDR3 comprises 13 residues. Germline V gene lookup returns CDR1 SGHDT and CDR2 YYEEEE. V shed 0 bases and J shed 5 bases, with 9 bases lying between them. This CDR3 is CASSLGQSDEQYF. The CDR3 DNA sequence: TGTGCCAGCAGCTTGGGCCAGAGCGACGAGCAGTACTTC.

The CDR3: CASTLEQGGEQFF. The CDR3 DNA follows: TGTGCCAGCACCCTGGAACAGGGTGGTGAGCAGTTCTTC. J is TRBJ2-1 and V is TRBV2, with D tentatively TRBD1 (6 bases). The ends were cut back, 7 bases at V and 9 bases at J, with 16 bases in the middle. CDR3 length: 13 amino acids. In germline, CDR1 is SNHLY, CDR2 FYNNEI.

J is TRBJ2-3 and V is TRBV6-1, with D unresolved. Trimming shortened V by 2 bases and J by 2 bases, and 17 bases separated the two germline ends. The CDR3 consists of 17 residues. CDR1 is MNHNS and CDR2 is SASEGT in the germline V gene. CDR3 sequence reads: CASSESLVGAITDTQYF. Written as DNA, the CDR3 is TGTGCCAGCAGTGAATCTTTAGTGGGTGCGATCACAGATACGCAGTATTTT.

The chain links TRBV7-9 to TRBJ1-2; 8 bases are shared with TRBD1. There are 15 residues in the CDR3. Germline values: CDR1 SEHNR, CDR2 FQNEAQ (reference sequence). The J segment lost 8 bases and the V segment lost 3 bases, leaving 11 bases of the junction unmatched. DNA for the CDR3: TGTGCCAGCAGCTTTGCGGACAGGGTGTTAGGGGGCTACACCTTC. Amino acid sequence: CASSFADRVLGGYTF.

This chain uses TRBV27 with TRBJ2-7; 9 positions match TRBD1. The germline V gene encodes CDR1 MNHEY and CDR2 SMNVEV (reference sequence). This CDR3 has 15 residues. V gave up 5 bases and J gave up 5 bases; unmatched junction bases: 10. In DNA, the CDR3 is TGTGCCAGCAGTGCGTCCGGGACAGGGTTCAACGAGCAGTACTTC. Its protein product is CASSASGTGFNEQYF.

The gene calls are TRBV7-2 and TRBJ1-5; D is unclear. There are 14 residues in the CDR3. The germline V gene encodes CDR1 SGHTA and CDR2 FQGNSA. Trimming took 6 bases from V and 1 from J, leaving 10 bases between them. The CDR3 nucleotides read TGTGCCAGCAGTCAGTCCGGGAGCAATCAGCCCCAGCATTTT. This sequence encodes CASSQSGSNQPQHF. The variable domain in full, with the rest retrieved from reference TRBV7-2 and TRBJ1-5, is GAGVSQSPSNKVTEKGKDVELRCDPISGHTALYWYRQSLGQGLEFLIYFQGNSAPDKSGLPSDRFSAERTGGSVSTLTIQRTQQEDSAVYLCASSQSGSNQPQHFGDGTRLSIL.

This chain uses TRBV19 with TRBJ2-7; perhaps TRBD2 as D (6 bases). CDR1 and CDR2 from the germline V gene are LNHDA and SQIVND (reference sequence). This CDR3 spans 15 amino acids. V shed 5 bases and J shed 2 bases, with 16 bases lying between them. In DNA form, the CDR3 reads TGTGCCAGTAGTCCTCAGAGCGGGTGGGCCTACGAGCAGTACTTC. This gives the protein CASSPQSGWAYEQYF. Using reference TRBV19 and TRBJ2-7 for the parts outside the CDR3, the full variable domain is DGGITQSPKYLFRKEGQNVTLSCEQNLNHDAMYWYRQDPGQGLRLIYYSQIVNDFQKGDIAEGYSVSREKKESFPLTVTSAQKNPTAFYLCASSPQSGWAYEQYFGPGTRLTVT.

The chain links TRBV5-1 to TRBJ1-1; 7 bases are shared with TRBD1. The junction had 7 bases not matched to a gene; V was cut back by 7 bases and J by 1 base. Germline loops: CDR1 SGHRS, CDR2 YFSETQ. This CDR3 has 14 residues. CDR3 coding DNA: TGCGCCAGCCAATTCCGGGACAGGAACACTGAAGCTTTCTTT. It translates to CASQFRDRNTEAFF.

The genes are TRBV6-5 and TRBJ1-4; D uncertain. CDR1 and CDR2 from the germline V gene are MNHEY and SVGAGI. The ends were cut back, 0 bases at V and 8 bases at J, with 10 bases in the middle. The CDR3 contains 14 residues. CDR3 coding DNA: TGTGCCAGCAGTTACTCGAGGAGGGCCGAAAAACTGTTTTTT. Translated: CASSYSRRAEKLFF.

A note on this clone: Germline and junction disagree at one end, which may indicate a read error. V usage is TRBV6-1 and J usage is TRBJ2-3; 11 bases are shared with TRBD2. The CDR3 loop spans 16 amino acids. Germline V lookup: CDR1 MNHNS, CDR2 SASEGT. This CDR3 is CASREGGTSGGGTQYF. CDR3 nucleotide sequence: TGTGCCAGCAGGGAAGGGGGCACTAGCGGGGGCGGTACGCAGTATTTT.

By share, this clone ranks as medium-sized. The V gene is TRBV7-2, the J gene TRBJ2-4; tentatively, D is TRBD1 or TRBD2 (5 bases each). Germline V lookup: CDR1 SGHTA, CDR2 FQGNSA. This CDR3 spans 15 amino acids. V lost 5 bases to trimming and J lost 0 bases, with 11 bases between them. CDR3 DNA sequence: TGTGCCAGCAGCCCCGGGGCCCTAGCCAAAAACATTCAGTACTTC. Protein product: CASSPGALAKNIQYF.

This clone was counted only a few times. The chain joins TRBV7-3 to TRBJ1-2; 8 nucleotides match TRBD1. J was trimmed by 8 bases and V by 5 bases; bases with no gene match: 10. The CDR3 length is 14 residues. CDR1 is SGHTA and CDR2 is FQGTGA in the germline V gene. Here the CDR3 reads CASSLSTGARGYTF. The CDR3 nucleotides read TGTGCCAGCAGCCTCTCGACAGGGGCAAGGGGCTACACCTTC.

This clone has more than one count but fewer than ten. The rearrangement uses TRBV9 and TRBJ2-7; 7 positions match TRBD2. This CDR3 has 16 amino acids. J was trimmed by 5 bases and V by 4 bases; bases with no gene match: 15. The germline V gene encodes CDR1 SGDLS and CDR2 YYNGEE. CDR3 residues: CASSPSSGGIYHEQYF. In nucleotides, the CDR3 is TGTGCCAGCAGCCCTAGCTCGGGAGGAATCTATCACGAGCAGTACTTC. Filled out from reference TRBV9 and TRBJ2-7, the complete variable domain reads DSGVTQTPKHLITATGQRVTLRCSPRSGDLSVYWYQQSLDQGLQFLIQYYNGEERAKGNILERFSAQQFPDLHSELNLSSLELGDSALYFCASSPSSGGIYHEQYFGPGTRLTVT.

The CDR3 reads CASSPRTAGNYEQYF. CDR3 in DNA: TGTGCCAGCAGCCCCCGGACAGCGGGGAACTACGAGCAGTACTTC. This chain uses TRBV7-8 with TRBJ2-7; tentative D call: TRBD2 (7 bases). CDR3 length equals 15 residues. Germline V gene data show CDR1 as SGHVS and CDR2 as FQNEAQ. Between the trimmed V and J ends, which lost 5 bases and 3 bases, there was a span of 17 bases. Filled out from reference TRBV7-8 and TRBJ2-7, the complete variable domain reads GAGVSQSPRYKVAKRGQDVALRCDPISGHVSLFWYQQALGQGPEFLTYFQNEAQLDKSGLPSDRFFAERPEGSVSTLKIQRTQQEDSAVYLCASSPRTAGNYEQYFGPGTRLTVT.

This clone was counted a single time. The gene calls are TRBV6-5 and TRBJ1-1, with D tentatively TRBD1 (5 bases). Trimming pared 9 bases from V and 4 bases from J, leaving 21 bases between. Looked up from germline, CDR1 is MNHEY and CDR2 is SVGAGI. The CDR3 runs to 15 residues. CDR3 DNA: TGTGCCAGTAAACGAGGGGAACGGTCTGCCACTGAAGCTTTCTTT. The encoded protein is CASKRGERSATEAFF.

The chain couples TRBV15 to TRBJ2-6; tentatively, D is TRBD1 (6 bases). Trimming shortened V by 4 bases and J by 0 bases, and 19 bases separated the two germline ends. Germline V gives CDR1 LNHNV, CDR2 YYDKDF (reference sequence). This CDR3 is 19 amino acids long. CDR3 in DNA: TGTGCCACCAGCACCCTTGAGTTGGGGGCAGGCTCTGGGGCCAACGTCCTGACTTTC. Translating it yields CATSTLELGAGSGANVLTF.

The rearrangement links TRBV7-2 to TRBJ2-5, with no clear D. This CDR3 has 15 residues. V was pared by 1 base and J by 2 bases, with 11 bases between. Germline CDR1 SGHTA, CDR2 FQGNSA. The CDR3 nucleotides are TGTGCCAGCAGCTTAGAGTTCGGCAGTCAAGAGACCCAGTACTTC. Its protein is CASSLEFGSQETQYF.

The chain combines TRBV7-2 with TRBJ2-1, with a possible D match to TRBD1 (5 bases). Deletions cut 1 base from V and 9 bases from J, with 10 bases between. The CDR3 contains 13 residues. Germline CDR1 SGHTA, CDR2 FQGNSA. The CDR3 DNA sequence: TGTGCCAGCAGCTTAGGAGCAACAGGTGAGCAGTTCTTC. Translation gives CASSLGATGEQFF.

The gene calls are TRBV28 and TRBJ2-3; TRBD2 agrees at 10 bases. The CDR3 runs to 18 residues. Germline V CDR1 and CDR2: MDHEN, SYDVKM. The J segment lost 4 bases and the V segment lost 6 bases, leaving 16 bases of the junction unmatched. This CDR3 reads CASSPPVGLAGVPDTQYF. Written as DNA, the CDR3 is TGTGCCAGCAGCCCGCCCGTGGGGCTAGCGGGAGTCCCAGATACGCAGTATTTT.

This clone was seen a single time. This chain joins TRBV21-1 and TRBJ2-7; the table names TRBD1, a call not compared with the DNA. TRBV21-1 is termed a pseudogene. CDR3 length: 15 residues. The CDR3 nucleotides read TGTGCCAGCAGCCCTCCCCCGGGACAGTCATACGAGCAGTACTTC. The encoded protein is CASSPPPGQSYEQYF.

This clone was picked up a small number of times. The rearrangement uses TRBV6-6 and TRBJ2-1, with 13 bases lining up with TRBD2. Germline lookup yields CDR1 MNHNY and CDR2 SVGAGI (reference sequence). V shed 2 bases and J 4 bases; nucleotides not matched to a gene: 2. This CDR3 has 16 amino acids. The CDR3, as DNA: TGTGCCAGCAGTTACCCGGGACTAGCGGGATACAATGAGCAGTTCTTC. Translated: CASSYPGLAGYNEQFF.

The rearrangement links TRBV6-4 to TRBJ2-2; D might be TRBD2 (6 bases). Germline V gives CDR1 MRHNA, CDR2 SNTAGT. V lost 8 bases to trimming and J lost 2 bases, with 12 bases between them. This CDR3 region has 14 residues. CDR3 region: CASSFGGNTGELFF. CDR3 in DNA: TGTGCCAGCTCCTTCGGGGGTAACACCGGGGAGCTGTTTTTT.